The 5 T cell receptor beta chains in this list originate from one sample, sequenced in a study of post-analysis software for immune sequencing data. General observations from the study: Compared with controls, patients had more of five TRBV segments, including TRBV5-6, TRBV5-1 and TRBV20-1.

No antigen has been identified for these receptors. Unique molecular identifiers tagged the TCR beta cDNA libraries. One entry per CDR3 protein results from TCRdb running MiXCR on the PCR reads. The sample includes hundreds of thousands of distinct CDR3 sequences, roughly 27% of them seen just once. Source material: blood. Every receptor here comes from a girl aged 10-17 years with multiple sclerosis.

Details on this clonotype: The conserved closing phenylalanine or tryptophan is absent in this CDR3, likely reflecting a read error. The rearrangement uses TRBV5-1 and TRBJ2-1; TRBD1 agrees at 8 bases. Germline-derived CDR1 and CDR2 are SGHRS and YFSETQ. Unmatched junction bases numbered 6, after V lost 0 bases and J lost 4 bases. The length of the CDR3 is 16 residues. The CDR3 DNA reads as TGCGCCAGCAGCTTGGACCTGACAGGGGCGTACAATGAGCAGTTCCTC. It yields the protein CASSLDLTGAYNEQFL.

At least ten counts were recorded for this clonotype. The chain couples TRBV29-1 to TRBJ2-1; unclear D gene. This CDR3 comprises 13 residues. V was clipped by 7 bases and J by 10 bases, with 20 bases between them. The germline V gene has CDR1 SQVTM and CDR2 ANQGSEA. CDR3 nucleotide sequence: TGCAGCGGTGAGGATCCAACGCTACCCGAGCAGTTCTTC. Its protein product is CSGEDPTLPEQFF.

This clonotype was picked up a small number of times. The chain joins TRBV24-1 to TRBJ2-3, with a tentative D call TRBD2 (6 bases). The germline CDR1 and CDR2 sequences are KGHDR and SFDVKD. This CDR3 has 14 residues. Between the trimmed V and J ends, which lost 12 bases and 0 bases, there was a span of 15 bases. CDR3 bases: TGTGCCCTGAGGGGCGGGACTAGCACAGATACGCAGTATTTT. Protein product: CALRGGTSTDTQYF.

V usage is TRBV18 and J usage is TRBJ2-7, with D possibly called TRBD1 or TRBD2 (5 bases each). The J call is doubtful: the DNA matches TRBJ2-5 better. Germline V gene lookup returns CDR1 KGHSH and CDR2 LQKENI. The CDR3 is made up of 15 amino acids. The CDR3 DNA is TGTGCCAGCTCACCAGGGCTAGGGGACGGTGAGACCCAGTACTTC. Translating gives CASSPGLGDGETQYF.

This sequence joins TRBV4-1 and TRBJ1-1; D is uncertain. Germline V gene data show CDR1 as MGHRA and CDR2 as YSYEKL. The CDR3 totals 14 residues. V was shortened by 1 base and J by 0 bases, with 6 bases between the two germline ends. CDR3 sequence reads: CASSQASLNTEAFF. CDR3 DNA: TGCGCCAGCAGCCAAGCGTCCTTGAACACTGAAGCTTTCTTT.